This passage covers 17 T cell receptor beta chains from one sample sequenced in a study of shared clonotypes between healthy human individuals. The method was immunoSEQ multiplex PCR; TCRdb's version includes in-frame clones alone and lacks a portion of them. The sample includes 950,000 to 1,300,000 clones, approximately 72% of them seen just once. The sequenced sample consisted of memory CD4+ T cells sorted from blood. Subset reported: CD45RA-negative fraction. Receptor source: a man in his late teens or twenties in good health.

The V call is TRBV6-4, the J call TRBJ2-1, with 9 nucleotides matching TRBD2. The CDR3 extends over 13 amino acids. Germline assignment: CDR1 MRHNA and CDR2 SNTAGT. With 8 bases clipped from V and 9 bases from J, the junction kept 8 bases outside the gene matches. The CDR3 DNA follows: TGTGCCAGCTCGGCGGGGGGGCTTGGTGAGCAGTTCTTC. This translates into CASSAGGLGEQFF.

V usage is TRBV28 and J usage is TRBJ1-2; D gene ambiguous. The V end lost 5 bases, the J end lost 3 bases, and 13 bases lay between the germline ends. Germline loops: CDR1 MDHEN, CDR2 SYDVKM. The CDR3 covers 14 residues. In nucleotides, the CDR3 is TGTGCCAGCAGTCTTGCCCGGAGGGACTATGGCTACACCTTC. This sequence encodes CASSLARRDYGYTF.

The gene calls are TRBV2 and TRBJ1-3; 9 bases align to TRBD1. The germline gives CDR1 SNHLY, CDR2 FYNNEI. CDR3 length: 15 residues. With 4 bases clipped from V and 4 bases from J, the junction kept 5 bases outside the gene matches. The CDR3 sequence: CASSAHRGPGNTIYF. The CDR3 DNA is TGTGCCAGCAGTGCACACAGGGGGCCGGGAAACACCATATATTTT.

The chain has TRBV25-1 and TRBJ2-5; no clear D. The CDR3 is made up of 12 amino acids. Germline V gene sequence: CDR1 MGHDK, CDR2 SYGVNS. The V gene lost 3 bases and the J gene lost 4 bases, with 6 bases spanning the gap. The CDR3 region is CASSDWGETQYF. The DNA for the CDR3 is TGTGCCAGCAGTGATTGGGGAGAGACCCAGTACTTC.

This clone has just a few counts. The chain uses TRBV11-3 and TRBJ2-5, with 12 bases that match TRBD2. The J segment lost 1 base and the V segment lost 5 bases, leaving 5 bases of the junction unmatched. The CDR3 contains 16 residues. Germline V gene sequence: CDR1 SGHNT, CDR2 YENEEA. This CDR3 is CASSPRTSGTQETQYF. DNA for the CDR3: TGTGCCAGCAGCCCTAGGACTAGCGGGACCCAAGAGACCCAGTACTTC. The whole variable domain, remainder taken from reference TRBV11-3 and TRBJ2-5, is EAGVVQSPRYKIIEKKQPVAFWCNPISGHNTLYWYLQNLGQGPELLIRYENEEAVDDSQLPKDRFSAERLKGVDSTLKIQPAELGDSAVYLCASSPRTSGTQETQYFGPGTRLLVL.

V and J are TRBV7-8 and TRBJ1-6; TRBD1 might be the D (5 bases). Germline loops: CDR1 SGHVS, CDR2 FQNEAQ. CDR3 length: 15 amino acids. Trimming took 2 bases from V and 6 from J, leaving 11 bases between them. The DNA for the CDR3 is TGTGCCAGCAGCTTAATGGGGGAGGGTAATTCACCCCTCCACTTT. This encodes CASSLMGEGNSPLHF.

This clone was seen more than once but under ten times. V and J are TRBV7-2 and TRBJ2-5; D is unresolved. The germline V gene has CDR1 SGHTA and CDR2 FQGNSA. This CDR3 is built from 14 residues. V lost 1 base and J 5 bases, leaving 11 bases between the germline ends. The DNA for the CDR3 is TGTGCCAGCAGCTTAGAGCTAGTGGACGAGACCCAGTACTTC. This gives the protein CASSLELVDETQYF. The complete variable domain, with remaining parts taken from reference TRBV7-2 and TRBJ2-5, reads GAGVSQSPSNKVTEKGKDVELRCDPISGHTALYWYRQSLGQGLEFLIYFQGNSAPDKSGLPSDRFSAERTGGSVSTLTIQRTQQEDSAVYLCASSLELVDETQYFGPGTRLLVL.

The chain carries TRBV5-1 and TRBJ1-2; 8 nucleotides match TRBD1. This CDR3 has 13 amino acids. V was pared by 4 bases and J by 8 bases, with 7 bases of the junction left unmatched. The germline V gene encodes CDR1 SGHRS and CDR2 YFSETQ. The CDR3 protein is CASSTTGDFGYTF. Here the CDR3 DNA reads TGCGCCAGCAGCACGACAGGGGATTTCGGCTACACCTTC.

The chain joins TRBV10-3 to TRBJ2-1; D remains ambiguous. Deletions cut 0 bases from V and 4 bases from J, with 10 bases between. The V gene's germline CDR1 is ENHRY and CDR2 SYGVKD. The CDR3 covers 15 residues. As DNA, the CDR3 is TGTGCCATCAGTGAGTCTGGCGGAGAATACAATGAGCAGTTCTTC. Translated: CAISESGGEYNEQFF.

The gene calls are TRBV7-2 and TRBJ2-5; unclear D gene. The CDR3 is 14 amino acids. Germline CDR1 is SGHTA and CDR2 is FQGNSA. Trimming removed 1 base at V and 1 base at J, with 7 bases between. CDR3 nucleotide sequence: TGTGCCAGCAGCTTAGACGTCAGCCAAGAGACCCAGTACTTC. Its translation is CASSLDVSQETQYF.

This clone occurred a few times. The rearrangement joins TRBV7-2 to TRBJ2-7; D not certain. Germline CDR1 is SGHTA and CDR2 is FQGNSA. This CDR3 spans 13 amino acids. Trimming shortened V by 2 bases and J by 4 bases, and 9 bases separated the two germline ends. The CDR3 nucleotides are TGTGCCAGCAGCTTATCTACAGAGTACGAGCAGTACTTC. Translation: CASSLSTEYEQYF.

This chain uses TRBV30 with TRBJ2-1, with D perhaps TRBD2 (6 bases). Germline-derived CDR1 and CDR2 are GTSNPN and SVGIG (reference sequence). The CDR3 consists of 12 residues. V lost 0 bases, J lost 9 bases, and 9 bases lay in between. This CDR3 reads CAWSVLGGEQFF. The CDR3 coding sequence is TGTGCCTGGAGTGTACTGGGGGGTGAGCAGTTCTTC.

The chain joins TRBV18 to TRBJ2-3; possibly TRBD2 for D (5 bases). The CDR3 loop spans 15 amino acids. The V and J ends lost 3 bases and 5 bases respectively, with 15 bases between them. The germline gives CDR1 KGHSH, CDR2 LQKENI. Here the CDR3 reads CASSPLGIGVDTQYF. CDR3 in DNA: TGTGCCAGCTCACCCCTCGGGATTGGGGTAGATACGCAGTATTTT.

The chain carries TRBV6-6 and TRBJ1-2; D unclear. The germline V gene has CDR1 MNHNY and CDR2 SVGAGI (reference sequence). The CDR3 is 13 residues long. Trimming shortened V by 2 bases and J by 4 bases, and 8 bases separated the two germline ends. CDR3 loop: CASSYGVGYGYTF. The CDR3 bases are TGTGCCAGCAGTTACGGGGTGGGCTATGGCTACACCTTC.

The CDR3 protein is CASSSGLTAYTDTQYF. In DNA, the CDR3 is TGTGCCAGTAGTTCTGGACTGACAGCTTACACAGATACGCAGTATTTT. The chain combines TRBV19 with TRBJ2-3; D possibly matches TRBD1 or TRBD2 (5 bases each). The CDR3 length is 16 residues. V was clipped by 5 bases and J by 2 bases, with 17 bases between them. In germline, CDR1 is LNHDA, CDR2 SQIVND (reference sequence).

The genes are TRBV7-2 and TRBJ1-1; no clear D gene. From germline, CDR1 is SGHTA and CDR2 FQGNSA. The V and J ends lost 2 bases and 7 bases respectively, with 14 bases between them. This CDR3 contains 14 residues. The CDR3 loop reads CASSLTVRTGEAFF. The CDR3 DNA sequence: TGTGCCAGCAGCTTAACGGTCAGAACTGGTGAAGCTTTCTTT.

This clone was observed a few times. V usage is TRBV5-1 and J usage is TRBJ2-2, with 7 positions matching TRBD2. V lost 5 bases and J lost 3; bases outside the gene matches: 7. CDR1 SGHRS and CDR2 YFSETQ come from the germline V gene. The CDR3 contains 15 residues. The CDR3 nucleotides read TGCGCCAGCAGGGGGAGCGGGGCTTACACCGGGGAGCTGTTTTTT. It encodes CASRGSGAYTGELFF.